A single sample gave rise to the 4 T cell receptor beta chains below, sequenced in a study of blood T cell repertoires in COVID-19. TCRdb keeps only in-frame clones here, not all; method: immunoSEQ multiplex PCR. The data hold 120,000 or so clones, with just over 85% observed a single time. What was sequenced was peripheral blood. The receptors shown here come from a middle-aged man with acute or convalescent COVID-19.

The J gene is TRBJ1-2, the V gene TRBV6-6; no firm D call. The CDR3 extends over 14 amino acids. Trimming left V 0 bases short and J 11 bases short, with 16 bases between. Germline lookup yields CDR1 MNHNY and CDR2 SVGAGI (reference sequence). The CDR3 DNA follows: TGTGCCAGCAGTTACTCGGGTGACGGCATGAGGTACACCTTC. The encoded protein is CASSYSGDGMRYTF.

The chain links TRBV2 to TRBJ1-6; 7 positions agree with TRBD1. The ends lost 3 bases at V and 8 bases at J; junction bases unmatched: 19. Germline V CDR1 and CDR2: SNHLY, FYNNEI. The CDR3 length is 19 residues. Written as DNA, the CDR3 is TGTGCCAGCAGTGACCCTCCAAGACAGGCCCCTACAGGGGATTCACCCCTCCACTTT. Translation: CASSDPPRQAPTGDSPLHF.

In this sample, this clone turned up a few times. The rearrangement joins TRBV27 to TRBJ1-1; 8 bases agree with TRBD1. Germline loops: CDR1 MNHEY, CDR2 SMNVEV (reference sequence). The CDR3 spans 14 residues. The CDR3: CVTGPGGWRAEAFF. The DNA of the CDR3 is TGTGTCACGGGGCCAGGGGGCTGGCGCGCTGAAGCTTTCTTT.

This clone occurred once. V and J are TRBV4-2 and TRBJ1-6; 7 positions match TRBD1. CDR1 and CDR2 from the germline V gene are LGHNA and YNFKEQ. The CDR3 consists of 17 residues. V shed 0 bases, J shed 5 bases, and the junction held 7 bases outside the gene matches. CDR3 protein: CASSQDLGTADNSPLHF. The CDR3 region has the DNA TGTGCCAGCAGCCAAGATCTGGGGACAGCGGATAATTCACCCCTCCACTTT.